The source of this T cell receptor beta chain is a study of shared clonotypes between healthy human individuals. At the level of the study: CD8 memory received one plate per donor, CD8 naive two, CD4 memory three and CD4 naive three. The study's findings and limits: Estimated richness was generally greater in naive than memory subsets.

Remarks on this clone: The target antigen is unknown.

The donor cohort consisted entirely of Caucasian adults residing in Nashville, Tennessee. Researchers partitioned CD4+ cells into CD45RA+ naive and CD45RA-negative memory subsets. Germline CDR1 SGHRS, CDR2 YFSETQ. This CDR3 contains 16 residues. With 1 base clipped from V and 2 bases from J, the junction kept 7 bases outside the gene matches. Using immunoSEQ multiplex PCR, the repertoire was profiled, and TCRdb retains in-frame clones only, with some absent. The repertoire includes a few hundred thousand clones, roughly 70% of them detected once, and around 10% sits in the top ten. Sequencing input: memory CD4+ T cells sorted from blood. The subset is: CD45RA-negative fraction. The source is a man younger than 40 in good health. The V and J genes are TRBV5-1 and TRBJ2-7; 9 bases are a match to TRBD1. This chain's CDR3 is CASSLPGTGRAYEQYF. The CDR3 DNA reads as TGCGCCAGCAGCTTGCCAGGGACAGGGAGAGCCTACGAGCAGTACTTC. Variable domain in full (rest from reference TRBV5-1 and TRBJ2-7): KAGVTQTPRYLIKTRGQQVTLSCSPISGHRSVSWYQQTPGQGLQFLFEYFSETQRNKGNFPGRFSGRQFSNSRSEMNVSTLELGDSALYLCASSLPGTGRAYEQYFGPGTRLTVT.